The 12 T cell receptor beta chains reported below all come from one sample, sequenced in a study of blood T cell repertoires in COVID-19. Assay used: immunoSEQ multiplex PCR; TCRdb lists only in-frame clones, some missing. The table has over 70,000 clones, more than 75% seen once. Sequenced material: peripheral blood. Receptors were obtained from a man aged 60 to 75 with acute or convalescent COVID-19.

The rearrangement joins TRBV27 to TRBJ2-2, with 9 bases aligning to TRBD2. CDR3 length: 15 residues. V shed 9 bases and J 2 bases; nucleotides not matched to a gene: 7. Looked up from germline, CDR1 is MNHEY and CDR2 is SMNVEV (reference sequence). The CDR3 bases are TGTGCCAGTTCAGCGGGGGGCCCTAACACCGGGGAGCTGTTTTTT. It translates to CASSAGGPNTGELFF.

The V and J genes are TRBV30 and TRBJ2-5; a possible D gene is TRBD2 (6 bases). The length of the CDR3 is 15 residues. Germline V lookup: CDR1 GTSNPN, CDR2 SVGIG (reference sequence). Trimming stripped 0 bases from V and 4 bases from J, with 15 bases between. CDR3 sequence reads: CAWSVGGSGGETQYF. The CDR3 DNA reads TGTGCCTGGAGTGTTGGCGGCTCCGGGGGAGAGACCCAGTACTTC.

The gene calls are TRBV6-5 and TRBJ1-2; perhaps TRBD1 as D (5 bases). With 7 bases removed from V and 5 bases from J, the gap between germline ends came to 14 bases. The CDR3 totals 13 residues. From germline, CDR1 is MNHEY and CDR2 SVGAGI. The chain's CDR3 is CASTGRGMYGYTF. CDR3 DNA: TGTGCCAGCACCGGACGGGGGATGTATGGCTACACCTTC.

This clone has only one observation. The CDR3 here is CASGRGRGYGYTF. In DNA, the CDR3 is TGTGCCTCCGGAAGGGGGCGCGGCTATGGCTACACCTTC. The chain carries TRBV28 and TRBJ1-2, with 7 bases identical to TRBD1. This CDR3 spans 13 amino acids. The germline V gene has CDR1 MDHEN and CDR2 SYDVKM. V was pared by 11 bases and J by 4 bases, with 10 bases of the junction left unmatched.

This clone was counted between two and nine times. The gene calls are TRBV5-6 and TRBJ1-3; D gene ambiguous. The V gene's germline CDR1 is SGHDT and CDR2 YYEEEE. V shed 0 bases and J shed 16 bases, with 14 bases lying between them. This CDR3 spans 12 amino acids. CDR3 loop: CASSLERSELYF. CDR3 DNA: TGTGCCAGCAGCTTGGAGAGGTCAGAGCTCTATTTT.

This chain uses TRBV2 with TRBJ2-3; 7 bases line up with TRBD1. This CDR3 region has 12 residues. V was pared by 7 bases and J by 5 bases, with 3 bases of the junction left unmatched. Germline CDR1 and CDR2: SNHLY and FYNNEI. The CDR3 spells CASTQGRDTQYF. The CDR3 coding sequence is TGTGCCAGCACACAGGGGAGAGATACGCAGTATTTT.

This clone appeared a few times. This chain links TRBV5-6 with TRBJ2-2; 7 bases map to TRBD2. Germline V gives CDR1 SGHDT, CDR2 YYEEEE. Unmatched junction bases numbered 8, after V lost 9 bases and J lost 0 bases. This CDR3 contains 15 residues. The CDR3 sequence: CATTLAAANTGELFF. In DNA form, the CDR3 reads TGTGCCACCACTCTAGCGGCCGCGAACACCGGGGAGCTGTTTTTT.

The chain uses TRBV3-1 (or the pseudogene TRBV3-2) and TRBJ1-1; 9 nucleotides line up with TRBD1. The J segment lost 1 base and the V segment lost 0 bases, leaving 12 bases of the junction unmatched. Germline V gene sequence: CDR1 LGHDT, CDR2 YNNKEL (reference sequence). The CDR3 loop spans 19 amino acids. CDR3 region: CASSQDPGTGSVANTEAFF. DNA of the CDR3: TGTGCCAGCAGCCAAGATCCGGGGACAGGGTCGGTCGCGAACACTGAAGCTTTCTTT.

The chain carries TRBV15 and TRBJ2-7; 7 nucleotides line up with TRBD2. The V gene end was trimmed by 1 base and the J gene end by 3 bases; junction bases not matched to a gene: 6. This CDR3 is built from 15 residues. From germline, CDR1 is LNHNV and CDR2 YYDKDF (reference sequence). CDR3 region: CATSRGGRENYEQYF. CDR3 DNA: TGTGCCACCAGCAGAGGGGGGAGGGAGAACTACGAGCAGTACTTC.

This rearrangement joins TRBV4-3 to TRBJ2-2, with 8 bases lining up with TRBD1. The CDR3 contains 14 residues. Germline V gene data show CDR1 as LGHNA and CDR2 as YSLEER. The V and J ends lost 2 bases and 5 bases, in that order; junction bases with no gene match: 1. The chain's CDR3 is CASSQYRGTGELFF. The CDR3 DNA follows: TGCGCCAGCAGCCAATACAGGGGGACCGGGGAGCTGTTTTTT.

The chain is built from TRBV10-1 and TRBJ2-2; 7 nucleotides align to TRBD2. CDR3 length: 14 amino acids. In germline, CDR1 is WNHNN, CDR2 SYGVQD (reference sequence). J gave up 5 bases and V 8 bases, and 8 bases lay outside the gene matches. The CDR3 sequence is CASRVDSGTGELFF. Written as DNA, the CDR3 is TGCGCCAGCCGGGTCGATAGCGGGACCGGGGAGCTGTTTTTT.

This clone was seen only once. CDR3 amino acids: CASSPTIGQDYGYTF. In DNA, the CDR3 is TGTGCCAGCAGCCCAACAATAGGACAGGACTATGGCTACACCTTC. This rearrangement joins TRBV5-4 to TRBJ1-2, with 7 bases fitting TRBD1. The CDR3 consists of 15 residues. J was trimmed by 3 bases and V by 4 bases; bases with no gene match: 9. CDR1 is SGHNT, CDR2 YYREEE, per germline (reference sequence). The full variable domain, rest sourced from reference TRBV5-4 and TRBJ1-2, is ETGVTQSPTHLIKTRGQQVTLRCSSQSGHNTVSWYQQALGQGPQFIFQYYREEENGRGNFPPRFSGLQFPNYSSELNVNALELDDSALYLCASSPTIGQDYGYTFGSGTRLTVV.